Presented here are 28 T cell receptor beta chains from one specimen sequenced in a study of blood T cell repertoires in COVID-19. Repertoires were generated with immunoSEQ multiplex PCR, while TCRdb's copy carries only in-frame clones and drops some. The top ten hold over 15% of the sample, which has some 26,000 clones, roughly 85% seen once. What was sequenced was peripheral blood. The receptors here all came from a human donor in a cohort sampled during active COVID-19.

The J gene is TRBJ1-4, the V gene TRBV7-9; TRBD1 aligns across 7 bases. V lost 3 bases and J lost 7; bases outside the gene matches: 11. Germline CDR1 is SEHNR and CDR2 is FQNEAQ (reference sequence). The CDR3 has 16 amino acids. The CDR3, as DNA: TGTGCCAGCAGCTTCCTTCCGACAGGGTCAGCTGAAAAACTGTTTTTT. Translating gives CASSFLPTGSAEKLFF.

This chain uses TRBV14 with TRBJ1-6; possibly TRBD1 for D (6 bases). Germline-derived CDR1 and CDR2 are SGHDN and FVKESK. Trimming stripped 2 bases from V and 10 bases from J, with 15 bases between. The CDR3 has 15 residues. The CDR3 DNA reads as TGTGCCAGCAGCCAATTCCCAGGGGCTGGGTCACCCCTCCACTTT. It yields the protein CASSQFPGAGSPLHF.

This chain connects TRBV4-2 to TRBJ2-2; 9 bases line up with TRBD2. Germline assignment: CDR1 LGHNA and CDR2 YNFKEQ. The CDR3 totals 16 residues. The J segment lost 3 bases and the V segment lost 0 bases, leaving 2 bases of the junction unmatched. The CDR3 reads CASSQDLAGHTGELFF. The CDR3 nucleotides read TGTGCCAGCAGCCAAGATCTAGCGGGGCACACCGGGGAGCTGTTTTTT.

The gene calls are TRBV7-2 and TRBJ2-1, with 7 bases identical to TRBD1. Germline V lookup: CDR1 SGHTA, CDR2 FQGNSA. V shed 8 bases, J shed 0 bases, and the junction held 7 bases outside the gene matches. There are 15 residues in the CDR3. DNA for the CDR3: TGTGCCAGCGTCAGGGGGTCCCACTCCTACAATGAGCAGTTCTTC. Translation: CASVRGSHSYNEQFF.

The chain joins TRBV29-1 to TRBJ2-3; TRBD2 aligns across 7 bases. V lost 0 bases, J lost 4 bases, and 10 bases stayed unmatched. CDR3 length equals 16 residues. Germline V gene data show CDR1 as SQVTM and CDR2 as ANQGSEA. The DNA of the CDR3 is TGCAGCGTTGAAGATTTGGCTAGCGGTATCCCAGATACGCAGTATTTT. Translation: CSVEDLASGIPDTQYF.

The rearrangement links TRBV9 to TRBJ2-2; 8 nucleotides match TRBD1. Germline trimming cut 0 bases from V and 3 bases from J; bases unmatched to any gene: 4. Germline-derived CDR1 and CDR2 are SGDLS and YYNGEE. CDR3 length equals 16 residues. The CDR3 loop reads CASSVDTGGYTGELFF. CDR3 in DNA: TGTGCCAGCAGCGTAGATACAGGGGGGTACACCGGGGAGCTGTTTTTT.

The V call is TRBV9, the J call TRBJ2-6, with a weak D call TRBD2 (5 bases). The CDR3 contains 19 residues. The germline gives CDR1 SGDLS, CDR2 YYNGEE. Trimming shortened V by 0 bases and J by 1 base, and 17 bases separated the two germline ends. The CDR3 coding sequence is TGTGCCAGCAGCGTAGGGGTGGCGGGTCCGGGGTCTGGGGCCAACGTCCTGACTTTC. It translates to CASSVGVAGPGSGANVLTF.

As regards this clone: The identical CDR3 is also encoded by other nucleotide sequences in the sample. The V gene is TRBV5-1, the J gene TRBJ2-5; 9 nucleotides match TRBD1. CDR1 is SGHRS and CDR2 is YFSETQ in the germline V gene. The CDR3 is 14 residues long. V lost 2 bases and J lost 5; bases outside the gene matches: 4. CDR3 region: CASSFGTGGETQYF. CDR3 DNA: TGCGCCAGCAGCTTCGGAACAGGGGGCGAGACCCAGTACTTC.

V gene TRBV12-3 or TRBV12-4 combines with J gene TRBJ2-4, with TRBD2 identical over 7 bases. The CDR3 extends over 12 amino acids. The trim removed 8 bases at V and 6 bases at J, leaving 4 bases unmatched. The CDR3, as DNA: TGTGCCAGCGAGGGGAGGGGAAACATTCAGTACTTC. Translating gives CASEGRGNIQYF.

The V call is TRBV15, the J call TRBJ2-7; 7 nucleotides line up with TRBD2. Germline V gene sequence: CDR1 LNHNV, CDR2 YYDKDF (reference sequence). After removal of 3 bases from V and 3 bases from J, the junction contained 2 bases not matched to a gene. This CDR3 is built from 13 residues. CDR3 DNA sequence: TGTGCCACCAGCAGGCCGGGAGGCTACGAGCAGTACTTC. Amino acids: CATSRPGGYEQYF.

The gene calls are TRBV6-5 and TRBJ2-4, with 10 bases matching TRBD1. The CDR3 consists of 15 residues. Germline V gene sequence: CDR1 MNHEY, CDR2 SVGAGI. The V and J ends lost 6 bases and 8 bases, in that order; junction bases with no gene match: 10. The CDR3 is CASRLDRGHGDIQYF. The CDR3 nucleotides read TGTGCCAGCAGATTAGACAGGGGGCATGGGGACATTCAGTACTTC.

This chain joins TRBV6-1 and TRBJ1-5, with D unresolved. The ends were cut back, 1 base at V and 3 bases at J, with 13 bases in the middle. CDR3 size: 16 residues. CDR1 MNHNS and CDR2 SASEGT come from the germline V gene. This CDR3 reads CASSEVLTKYNQPQHF. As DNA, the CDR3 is TGTGCCAGCAGTGAAGTCCTCACAAAGTACAATCAGCCCCAGCATTTT.

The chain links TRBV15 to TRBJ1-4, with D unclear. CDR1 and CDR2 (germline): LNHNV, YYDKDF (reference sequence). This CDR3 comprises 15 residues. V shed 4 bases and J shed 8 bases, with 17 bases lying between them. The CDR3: CATSNEGRGREKLFF. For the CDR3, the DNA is TGTGCCACCAGCAATGAGGGTCGGGGAAGGGAAAAACTGTTTTTT.

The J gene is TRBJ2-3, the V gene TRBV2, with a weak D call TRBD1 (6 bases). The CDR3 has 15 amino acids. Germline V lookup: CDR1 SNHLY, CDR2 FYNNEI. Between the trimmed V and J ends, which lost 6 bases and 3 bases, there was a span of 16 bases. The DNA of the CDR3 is TGTGCCAGCAGGCGTACAGGGAGTAGGACAGATACGCAGTATTTT. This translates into CASRRTGSRTDTQYF. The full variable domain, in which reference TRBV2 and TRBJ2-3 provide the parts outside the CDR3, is EPEVTQTPSHQVTQMGQEVILRCVPISNHLYFYWYRQILGQKVEFLVSFYNNEISEKSEIFDDQFSVERPDGSNFTLKIRSTKLEDSAMYFCASRRTGSRTDTQYFGPGTRLTVL.

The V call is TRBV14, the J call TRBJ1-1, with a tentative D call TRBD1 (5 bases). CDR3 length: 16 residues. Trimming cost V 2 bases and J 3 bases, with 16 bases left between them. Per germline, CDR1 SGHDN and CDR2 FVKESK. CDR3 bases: TGTGCCAGCAGCCAACGTTCAGGGTATGAAGACACTGAAGCTTTCTTT. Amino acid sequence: CASSQRSGYEDTEAFF.

The CDR3 here is CASSYSGGGGYEQYF. In nucleotides, the CDR3 is TGTGCCAGCAGTTACTCGGGAGGTGGCGGCTACGAGCAGTACTTC. The V call is TRBV6-5, the J call TRBJ2-7; perhaps TRBD2 as D (6 bases). The CDR3 loop spans 15 amino acids. Germline loops: CDR1 MNHEY, CDR2 SVGAGI. The germline V and J ends were trimmed by 0 bases and 3 bases, with 12 bases remaining between them.

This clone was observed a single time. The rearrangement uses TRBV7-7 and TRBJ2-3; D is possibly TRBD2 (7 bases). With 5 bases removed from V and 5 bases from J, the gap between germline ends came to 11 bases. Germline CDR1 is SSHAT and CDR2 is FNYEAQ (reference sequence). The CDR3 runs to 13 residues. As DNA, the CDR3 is TGTGCCAGCAGCAGAGGGGGGGAAGATACGCAGTATTTT. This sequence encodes CASSRGGEDTQYF.

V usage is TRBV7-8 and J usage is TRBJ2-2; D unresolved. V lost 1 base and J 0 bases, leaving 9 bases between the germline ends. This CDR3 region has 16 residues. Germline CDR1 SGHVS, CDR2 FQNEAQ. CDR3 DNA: TGTGCCAGCAGCTTAGGTAACAGAGCGAACACCGGGGAGCTGTTTTTT. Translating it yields CASSLGNRANTGELFF.

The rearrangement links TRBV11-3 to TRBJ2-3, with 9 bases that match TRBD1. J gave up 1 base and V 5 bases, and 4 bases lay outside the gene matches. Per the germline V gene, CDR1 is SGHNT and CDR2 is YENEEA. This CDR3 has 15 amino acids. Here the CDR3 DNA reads TGTGCCAGCAGCCCCCGGGACAGGGGCACAGATACGCAGTATTTT. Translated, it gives CASSPRDRGTDTQYF.

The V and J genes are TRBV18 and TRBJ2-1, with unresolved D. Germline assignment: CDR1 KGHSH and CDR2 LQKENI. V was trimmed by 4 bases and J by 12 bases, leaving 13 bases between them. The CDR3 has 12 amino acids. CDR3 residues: CASSRGEIGQFF. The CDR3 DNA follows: TGTGCCAGCTCACGAGGAGAAATAGGGCAGTTCTTC.

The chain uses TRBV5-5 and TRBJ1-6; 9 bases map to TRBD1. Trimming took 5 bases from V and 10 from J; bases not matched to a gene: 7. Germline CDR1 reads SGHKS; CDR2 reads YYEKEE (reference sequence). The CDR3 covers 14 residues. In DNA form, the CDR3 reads TGTGCCAGCAGTTGGGACAGGGCAGGGTCACCCCTCCACTTT. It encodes CASSWDRAGSPLHF. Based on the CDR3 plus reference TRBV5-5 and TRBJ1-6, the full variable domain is DAGVTQSPTHLIKTRGQQVTLRCSPISGHKSVSWYQQVLGQGPQFIFQYYEKEERGRGNFPDRFSARQFPNYSSELNVNALLLGDSALYLCASSWDRAGSPLHFGNGTRLTVT.

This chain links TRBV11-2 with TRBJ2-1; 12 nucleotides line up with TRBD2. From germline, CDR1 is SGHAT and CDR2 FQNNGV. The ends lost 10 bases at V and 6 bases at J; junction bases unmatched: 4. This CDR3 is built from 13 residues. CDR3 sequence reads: CATVLAGGNEQFF. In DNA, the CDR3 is TGTGCCACGGTACTAGCGGGAGGCAATGAGCAGTTCTTC.

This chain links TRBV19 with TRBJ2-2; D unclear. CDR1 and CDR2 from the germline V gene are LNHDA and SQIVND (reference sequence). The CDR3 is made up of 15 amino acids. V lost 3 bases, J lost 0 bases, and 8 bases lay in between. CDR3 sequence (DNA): TGTGCCAGTAGTATCCAGACTGCGAACACCGGGGAGCTGTTTTTT. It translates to CASSIQTANTGELFF. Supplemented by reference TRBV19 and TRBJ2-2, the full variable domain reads DGGITQSPKYLFRKEGQNVTLSCEQNLNHDAMYWYRQDPGQGLRLIYYSQIVNDFQKGDIAEGYSVSREKKESFPLTVTSAQKNPTAFYLCASSIQTANTGELFFGEGSRLTVL.

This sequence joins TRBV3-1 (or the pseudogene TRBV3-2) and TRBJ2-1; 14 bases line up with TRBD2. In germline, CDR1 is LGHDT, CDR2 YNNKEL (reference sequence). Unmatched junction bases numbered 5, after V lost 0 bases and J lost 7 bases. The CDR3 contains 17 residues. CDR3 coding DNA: TGTGCCAGCAGCCAAGACCTGGGACTAGCGGGGGCAAATGAGCAGTTCTTC. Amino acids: CASSQDLGLAGANEQFF.

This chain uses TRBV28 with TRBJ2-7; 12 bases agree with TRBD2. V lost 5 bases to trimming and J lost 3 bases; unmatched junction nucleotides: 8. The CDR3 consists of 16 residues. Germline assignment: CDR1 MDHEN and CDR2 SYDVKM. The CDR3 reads CASSVLTSGSHYEQYF. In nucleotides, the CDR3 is TGTGCCAGCAGTGTCCTGACTAGCGGGAGCCACTACGAGCAGTACTTC.

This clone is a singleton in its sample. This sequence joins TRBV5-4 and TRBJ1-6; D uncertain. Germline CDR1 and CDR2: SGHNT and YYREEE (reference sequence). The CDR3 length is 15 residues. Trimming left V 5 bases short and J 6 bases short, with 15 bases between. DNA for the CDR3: TGTGCCAGCAGGGAGTATTTTGGTATTAATTCACCCCTCCACTTT. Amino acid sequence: CASREYFGINSPLHF. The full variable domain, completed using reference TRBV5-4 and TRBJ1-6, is ETGVTQSPTHLIKTRGQQVTLRCSSQSGHNTVSWYQQALGQGPQFIFQYYREEENGRGNFPPRFSGLQFPNYSSELNVNALELDDSALYLCASREYFGINSPLHFGNGTRLTVT.

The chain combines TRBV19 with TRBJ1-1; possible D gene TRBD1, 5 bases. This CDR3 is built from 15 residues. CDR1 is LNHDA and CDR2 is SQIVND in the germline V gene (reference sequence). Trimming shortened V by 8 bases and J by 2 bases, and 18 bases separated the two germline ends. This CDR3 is CASSILGRDNTEAFF. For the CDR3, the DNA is TGTGCCAGTTCGATTCTTGGCAGGGATAACACTGAAGCTTTCTTT.

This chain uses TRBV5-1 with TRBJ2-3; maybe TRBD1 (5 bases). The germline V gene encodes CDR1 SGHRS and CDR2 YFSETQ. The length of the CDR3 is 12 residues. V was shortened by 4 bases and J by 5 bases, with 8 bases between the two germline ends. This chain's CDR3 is CASSRTRDTQYF. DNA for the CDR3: TGCGCCAGCAGCAGGACACGAGATACGCAGTATTTT.